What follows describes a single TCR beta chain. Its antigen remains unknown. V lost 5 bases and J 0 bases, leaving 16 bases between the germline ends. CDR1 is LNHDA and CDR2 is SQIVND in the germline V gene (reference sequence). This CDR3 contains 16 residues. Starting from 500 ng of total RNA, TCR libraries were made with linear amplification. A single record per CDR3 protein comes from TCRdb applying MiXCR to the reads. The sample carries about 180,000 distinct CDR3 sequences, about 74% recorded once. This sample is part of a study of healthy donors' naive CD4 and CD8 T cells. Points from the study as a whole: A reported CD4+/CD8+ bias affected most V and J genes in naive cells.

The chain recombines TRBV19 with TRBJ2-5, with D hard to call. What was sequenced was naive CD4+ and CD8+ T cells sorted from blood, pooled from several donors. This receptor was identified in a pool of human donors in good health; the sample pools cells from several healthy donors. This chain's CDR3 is CASSLWWTVYQETQYF. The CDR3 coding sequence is TGTGCCAGTAGTTTGTGGTGGACCGTGTACCAAGAGACCCAGTACTTC.